This T cell receptor beta chain derives from a study of technical replicates of blood from a handful of donors. TCRdb's table, derived via immunoSEQ multiplex PCR, lists solely in-frame clones and lacks some. The sample shows about 81,000 clones, more than 80% of them seen only once. The ends were cut back, 2 bases at V and 5 bases at J, with 9 bases in the middle. Germline loops: CDR1 MDHEN, CDR2 SYDVKM. The CDR3 sequence is 13 residues long. The TCR was taken from a human donor in good health. Some clones in this sample may be carry-over from other donors' samples. The rearrangement links TRBV28 to TRBJ2-5; possible D gene TRBD1, 6 bases. Source material: PBMCs. CDR3 region: CASSLVGAETQYF. The CDR3 DNA is TGTGCCAGCAGTTTAGTGGGGGCTGAGACCCAGTACTTC. Together with reference TRBV28 and TRBJ2-5, the CDR3 gives the full variable domain: DVKVTQSSRYLVKRTGEKVFLECVQDMDHENMFWYRQDPGLGLRLIYFSYDVKMKEKGDIPEGYSVSREKKERFSLILESASTNQTSMYLCASSLVGAETQYFGPGTRLLVL.